This T cell receptor beta chain appears in the sequencing data of a study of T cells in Graves' hyperthyroidism and ophthalmopathy. This clonotype was counted at least ten times. RNA transcripts gave rise to amplified TCR beta CDR3 regions. With the HTBI primer set, the TCR CDR3 went through a first round of RT-PCR. From the multiplex PCR reads, TCRdb called clonotypes with MiXCR, one entry per CDR3 protein. The table has 350,000 to 400,000 distinct CDR3 sequences, more than 13% seen once. V gave up 3 bases and J gave up 9 bases; unmatched junction bases: 6. CDR1 is SGDLS, CDR2 YYNGEE, per germline. This CDR3 has 15 amino acids.

The origin of this receptor is a young woman with Graves' hyperthyroidism. The chain is built from TRBV9 and TRBJ2-1, with TRBD2 matching over 13 bases. Sequencing was done on a sample of blood. CDR3 sequence reads: CASSAGTSGNVEQFF. The CDR3 DNA is TGTGCCAGCAGCGCCGGGACTAGCGGGAATGTTGAGCAGTTCTTC.